These 20 T cell receptor beta chains originate from one sample sequenced in a study of cytomegalovirus exposure and HLA in healthy donors (TCRdb year 2017). Receptor libraries were prepared by the immunoSEQ multiplex PCR assay. A mixture of 60 forward primers for TCR Vbeta segments and 13 reverse primers for TCR Jbeta segments was used in the multiplex PCR. Entries here come from immuneACCESS through TCRdb and include only in-frame sequences with V and J called. Some clones fail to appear in such tables; in the studies checked, an unresolved V gene covers under half of the shortfall, and the cause of the remainder is unknown. The sample includes 65,000 to 85,000 clones, with 84% observed a single time. Approximately 2.4% of the sample is in the top ten clones. The specimen sequenced was PBMCs. These TCRs come from a woman aged 45 to 65 in good health and CMV-seronegative.

The chain uses TRBV21-1 and TRBJ1-5; TRBD1, as called in the table, went unchecked against the DNA. TRBV21-1 is annotated as a pseudogene. The CDR3 spans 14 residues. The CDR3 DNA reads TGTGCCATTCTCAGGGGGCCATACAATCAGCCCCAGCATTTT. As protein: CAILRGPYNQPQHF.

The genes are TRBV5-1 and TRBJ2-1; 13 bases are shared with TRBD2. Germline CDR1 SGHRS, CDR2 YFSETQ. This CDR3 is built from 18 residues. After removal of 2 bases from V and 7 bases from J, the junction contained 12 bases not matched to a gene. CDR3 residues: CASSFPTTSGGAGNEQFF. CDR3 DNA sequence: TGCGCCAGCAGCTTCCCGACCACTAGCGGGGGGGCGGGGAATGAGCAGTTCTTC.

The CDR3 coding sequence is TGTGCCAGCAGCCGCTGGGGACAGGGAGGCAATTCACCCCTCCACTTT. This encodes CASSRWGQGGNSPLHF. The chain employs TRBV7-2 and TRBJ1-6; 9 bases match TRBD1. Germline-derived CDR1 and CDR2 are SGHTA and FQGNSA. The CDR3 extends over 16 amino acids. The V and J ends lost 5 bases and 7 bases, in that order; junction bases with no gene match: 9.

The V call is TRBV7-9, the J call TRBJ2-5, with TRBD2 as a possible D gene (6 bases). Trimming removed 1 base from V and 2 bases from J, with 11 bases in between. The germline V gene has CDR1 SEHNR and CDR2 FQNEAQ (reference sequence). The CDR3 covers 15 residues. The chain's CDR3 is CASSLGLGVQETQYF. For the CDR3, the DNA is TGTGCCAGCAGCTTAGGACTAGGGGTGCAAGAGACCCAGTACTTC.

This clone was seen just once. This chain connects TRBV6-5 to TRBJ1-2; D call uncertain. V was shortened by 7 bases and J by 8 bases, with 14 bases between the two germline ends. The CDR3 sequence is 12 residues long. In germline, CDR1 is MNHEY, CDR2 SVGAGI. The CDR3 is CASNPQDKGYTF. The DNA of the CDR3 is TGTGCCAGCAACCCCCAAGACAAAGGCTACACCTTC.

The CDR3 DNA reads as TGTGCCAGCAGTTCGGGATCCCCCTACGAGCAGTACTTC. Its protein product is CASSSGSPYEQYF. This chain links TRBV28 with TRBJ2-5; maybe TRBD2 (5 bases). The last part of the DNA fits TRBJ2-7 better; the J call may be wrong. Germline CDR1 is MDHEN and CDR2 is SYDVKM. CDR3 length: 13 residues.

This clone was recorded once. Sequence at one end of the junction differs from germline and may be a read error. Other nucleotide sequences in the sample specify the same CDR3. The J gene is TRBJ1-1, the V gene TRBV7-7, with D unclear. Germline V gives CDR1 SSHAT, CDR2 FNYEAQ (reference sequence). The CDR3 contains 13 residues. CDR3 nucleotides: TGTGCGAGCAGCCCGGACGGGATCACTGAAGCTTTCTTT. Translation gives CASSPDGITEAFF.

This clone was found a few times. The chain recombines TRBV4-1 with TRBJ2-1; a possible D gene is TRBD2 (5 bases). Trimming cost V 1 base and J 4 bases, with 23 bases left between them. CDR3 length equals 19 residues. Germline CDR1 and CDR2: MGHRA and YSYEKL. The CDR3 loop is CASSQGYVRGRLLYNEQFF. The CDR3 coding sequence is TGCGCCAGCAGCCAAGGATACGTTCGGGGTCGCCTGCTGTACAATGAGCAGTTCTTC.

As to this clone: At one of its ends the junction is not consistent with the germline gene, which may arise from a read error. The chain carries TRBV7-9 and TRBJ2-7; 10 bases match TRBD1. CDR1 is SEHNR and CDR2 is FQNEAQ in the germline V gene (reference sequence). The CDR3 has 16 residues. The CDR3 nucleotides are TGTTCCAGCAGCTTCCAGAATCCGGGACAGGGGTACGAGCAGTACTTC. Protein product: CSSSFQNPGQGYEQYF.

The chain couples TRBV25-1 to TRBJ2-2; 13 bases line up with TRBD2. V shed 7 bases and J 2 bases; nucleotides not matched to a gene: 10. This CDR3 comprises 18 residues. The germline CDR1 and CDR2 sequences are MGHDK and SYGVNS. CDR3 amino acids: CASTWTSGSFPNTGELFF. CDR3 DNA sequence: TGTGCCAGCACGTGGACTAGCGGGAGTTTCCCTAACACCGGGGAGCTGTTTTTT.

The chain recombines TRBV29-1 with TRBJ1-2, with TRBD1 identical over 7 bases. V trimming: 4 bases; J trimming: 4 bases; junction bases outside the gene matches: 6. The CDR3 loop spans 13 amino acids. Germline assignment: CDR1 SQVTM and CDR2 ANQGSEA. The CDR3 region has the DNA TGCAGCGTTGGAGCGACAGGGTCCTATGGCTACACCTTC. Translating it yields CSVGATGSYGYTF.

The chain employs TRBV7-9 and TRBJ1-5; 7 nucleotides match TRBD1. The germline V gene has CDR1 SEHNR and CDR2 FQNEAQ (reference sequence). The CDR3 extends over 15 amino acids. V dropped 2 bases and J dropped 2; count of bases not matched to a gene: 3. CDR3 loop: CASSLSGGGNQPQHF. As DNA, the CDR3 is TGTGCCAGCAGCTTATCAGGGGGAGGCAATCAGCCCCAGCATTTT.

The chain is built from TRBV28 and TRBJ1-1; D is unresolved. This CDR3 comprises 15 residues. Trimming cost V 2 bases and J 1 base, with 11 bases left between them. Per germline, CDR1 MDHEN and CDR2 SYDVKM. The CDR3 coding sequence is TGTGCCAGCAGTTTAACATTCCGTGGGAACACTGAAGCTTTCTTT. It codes for CASSLTFRGNTEAFF.

J is TRBJ1-2 and V is TRBV28, with D possibly being TRBD1 (5 bases). The V and J ends lost 5 bases and 2 bases respectively, with 24 bases between them. The CDR3 is 18 residues long. Germline lookup yields CDR1 MDHEN and CDR2 SYDVKM. The DNA for the CDR3 is TGTGCCAGCAGTACTCAACAAAAAAAACGACAGCTAAACTATGGCTACACCTTC. Encoded protein: CASSTQQKKRQLNYGYTF.

This clone was observed a handful of times. Compared with germline, one end of the junction differs, possibly owing to a read error. The chain uses TRBV5-1 and TRBJ2-1; possible D gene TRBD2, 5 bases. This CDR3 comprises 15 residues. Germline assignment: CDR1 SGHRS and CDR2 YFSETQ. This CDR3 reads CASSLSSSSNNEQFF. The CDR3 region has the DNA TGCGCCAGCAGCTTGTCTTCTAGCTCCAACAATGAGCAGTTCTTC. Looking up the rest from reference TRBV5-1 and TRBJ2-1 gives the full variable domain: KAGVTQTPRYLIKTRGQQVTLSCSPISGHRSVSWYQQTPGQGLQFLFEYFSETQRNKGNFPGRFSGRQFSNSRSEMNVSTLELGDSALYLCASSLSSSSNNEQFFGPGTRLTVL.

This chain uses TRBV19 with TRBJ2-7; D may be TRBD2 (6 bases). Germline loops: CDR1 LNHDA, CDR2 SQIVND (reference sequence). This CDR3 is built from 14 residues. V lost 5 bases and J lost 0, with 11 bases in between. This CDR3 is CASSLGGTSYEQYF. Written as DNA, the CDR3 is TGTGCCAGTAGTTTGGGGGGTACCTCCTACGAGCAGTACTTC.

The genes are TRBV5-1 and TRBJ1-4; TRBD1 is a possible D gene (6 bases). The CDR3 totals 16 residues. Germline values: CDR1 SGHRS, CDR2 YFSETQ. V gave up 0 bases and J gave up 4 bases, with 13 bases separating them. The DNA of the CDR3 is TGCGCCAGCAGCTTGGGTCTGGTAGGGGGTAATGAAAAACTGTTTTTT. This sequence encodes CASSLGLVGGNEKLFF.

The rearrangement joins TRBV2 to TRBJ1-1, with unresolved D. V lost 3 bases and J lost 1, with 9 bases in between. This CDR3 spans 14 amino acids. The germline V gene encodes CDR1 SNHLY and CDR2 FYNNEI. CDR3: CASSERWKNTEAFF. The CDR3 DNA sequence: TGTGCCAGCAGTGAGAGGTGGAAGAACACTGAAGCTTTCTTT.

The CDR3 here is CASSRGTGNTIYF. CDR3 DNA: TGTGCCAGCAGCAGGGGGACTGGAAACACCATATATTTT. This chain uses TRBV6-1 with TRBJ1-3; TRBD1 aligns across 7 bases. The CDR3 is 13 residues long. J gave up 2 bases and V 6 bases, and 1 base lay outside the gene matches. Germline-derived CDR1 and CDR2 are MNHNS and SASEGT.

This clone was counted only a few times. V and J are TRBV15 and TRBJ2-3, with a tentative D call TRBD2 (5 bases). Germline CDR1 reads LNHNV; CDR2 reads YYDKDF (reference sequence). With 0 bases removed from V and 6 bases from J, the gap between germline ends came to 7 bases. CDR3 length equals 13 residues. CDR3 residues: CATSRDRGDTQYF. The CDR3 nucleotides read TGTGCCACCAGCAGAGATCGAGGGGATACGCAGTATTTT.